The 6 T cell receptor beta chains below all came from one sample that was sequenced in a study of blood T cell repertoires in COVID-19. Clones were sequenced by immunoSEQ multiplex PCR, and TCRdb holds only the in-frame ones, with some missing. The profile shows hundreds of thousands of clones, 85% of them singletons. Sequencing was done on a sample of PBMCs or T cells enriched from blood (not recorded which). These receptor sequences come from a woman aged 50 to 60 who had recovered from COVID-19.

The chain is built from TRBV18 and TRBJ1-2, with D maybe TRBD1 (6 bases). The CDR3 length is 16 residues. Per the germline V gene, CDR1 is KGHSH and CDR2 is LQKENI. The V end was cut by 4 bases, the J end by 2 bases, with 17 bases between. The CDR3 loop is CASSLWETGINYGYTF. The CDR3 region has the DNA TGTGCCAGCTCACTATGGGAAACAGGGATCAACTATGGCTACACCTTC.

Details on this clone: The junction and the germline gene differ at one end; a read error may be behind it. J is TRBJ1-2 and V is TRBV13; no firm D call. The CDR3 spans 11 residues. Germline CDR1 PRHDT, CDR2 FYEKMQ (reference sequence). For the CDR3, the DNA is TGTGCCAGCAGCCTAGGGCGTGGCTACACCTTC. Translation: CASSLGRGYTF.

The chain employs TRBV28 and TRBJ2-5; 8 bases are shared with TRBD2. The length of the CDR3 is 13 residues. The ends lost 3 bases at V and 6 bases at J; junction bases unmatched: 3. CDR1 MDHEN and CDR2 SYDVKM come from the germline V gene. The CDR3 protein is CASSFGGGKTQYF. For the CDR3, the DNA is TGTGCCAGCAGTTTCGGCGGGGGGAAGACCCAGTACTTC.

The chain couples TRBV28 to TRBJ1-2, with a possible D match to TRBD1 (6 bases). V was cut by 3 bases and J by 4 bases, with 15 bases left in between. The CDR3 sequence is 15 residues long. CDR1 MDHEN and CDR2 SYDVKM come from the germline V gene. The CDR3, as DNA: TGTGCCAGCAGTTTTTTGGGGGGGGCTCTCTATGGCTACACCTTC. It specifies CASSFLGGALYGYTF.

V and J are TRBV30 and TRBJ1-2; TRBD1 might be the D (5 bases). CDR1 is GTSNPN and CDR2 is SVGIG in the germline V gene (reference sequence). The CDR3 contains 15 residues. Trimming left V 8 bases short and J 6 bases short, with 25 bases between. CDR3 coding DNA: TGTGCCGGGAAGAAAGGGGCCGGTTCGGTAAATGGCTACACCTTC. It encodes CAGKKGAGSVNGYTF.

The chain has TRBV11-1 and TRBJ2-2; 8 nucleotides match TRBD1. The J segment lost 4 bases and the V segment lost 5 bases, leaving 6 bases of the junction unmatched. The CDR3 has 15 amino acids. Germline V gene sequence: CDR1 SGHAT, CDR2 FQDESV (reference sequence). CDR3 sequence reads: CASSDGQGGTGELFF. The CDR3 coding sequence is TGTGCCAGCAGCGATGGACAGGGTGGCACCGGGGAGCTGTTTTTT. The full variable domain, in which reference TRBV11-1 and TRBJ2-2 provide the parts outside the CDR3, is EAEVAQSPRYKITEKSQAVAFWCDPISGHATLYWYRQILGQGPELLVQFQDESVVDDSQLPKDRFSAERLKGVDSTLKIQPAELGDSAMYLCASSDGQGGTGELFFGEGSRLTVL.